One sample yielded the 18 T cell receptor beta chains listed below, sequenced in a study of blood T cell repertoires in COVID-19. Profiled with immunoSEQ multiplex PCR; TCRdb holds only in-frame clones, not every one. The sample lists 150,000 to 200,000 clones, roughly 93% occurring once. What was sequenced was peripheral blood. These receptors were obtained from a man between 18 and 29 years old with acute or convalescent COVID-19.

V gene TRBV7-9 combines with J gene TRBJ2-4; 8 bases map to TRBD1. Germline V gives CDR1 SEHNR, CDR2 FQNEAQ (reference sequence). Trimming cost V 5 bases and J 7 bases; bases outside gene matches: 10. CDR3 length equals 15 residues. The CDR3 DNA reads as TGTGCCAGCAGCAGGGACAGGAGGGTTGGCAACATTCAGTACTTC. It is translated as CASSRDRRVGNIQYF.

V is TRBV5-1 and J is TRBJ1-1, with TRBD1 identical over 8 bases. J was trimmed by 4 bases and V by 5 bases; bases with no gene match: 10. Germline lookup yields CDR1 SGHRS and CDR2 YFSETQ. The CDR3 is 15 residues long. The chain's CDR3 is CASSPDRGRGTEAFF. The DNA for the CDR3 is TGCGCCAGCAGTCCCGACAGGGGTAGAGGCACTGAAGCTTTCTTT. Using reference TRBV5-1 and TRBJ1-1 for the parts outside the CDR3, the full variable domain is KAGVTQTPRYLIKTRGQQVTLSCSPISGHRSVSWYQQTPGQGLQFLFEYFSETQRNKGNFPGRFSGRQFSNSRSEMNVSTLELGDSALYLCASSPDRGRGTEAFFGQGTRLTVV.

In this sample, this clone turned up once. The CDR3 DNA sequence: TGCGCCAGCAGCTTGCGCCTGACTAGCGCCCACAATGAGCAGTTCTTC. Translated: CASSLRLTSAHNEQFF. The chain employs TRBV5-1 and TRBJ2-1; 8 nucleotides line up with TRBD2. Germline V gene sequence: CDR1 SGHRS, CDR2 YFSETQ. With V trimmed by 1 base and J by 5 bases, 8 bases remained unmatched. The CDR3 totals 16 residues.

The rearrangement links TRBV10-1 to TRBJ1-1; D may be TRBD1 (6 bases). CDR1 and CDR2 from the germline V gene are WNHNN and SYGVQD (reference sequence). V lost 7 bases, J lost 4 bases, and 28 bases lay in between. The CDR3 is 18 residues long. This chain's CDR3 is CASTPSRGQAAGGTEAFF. DNA of the CDR3: TGCGCCAGCACCCCGAGCAGGGGCCAAGCGGCCGGTGGCACTGAAGCTTTCTTT.

This chain uses TRBV18 with TRBJ2-1; a possible D gene is TRBD2 (5 bases). CDR1 KGHSH and CDR2 LQKENI come from the germline V gene. This CDR3 has 15 residues. Trimming took 2 bases from V and 2 from J, leaving 10 bases between them. CDR3 in DNA: TGTGCCAGCTCACCAGGGAGCGGAACCTACAATGAGCAGTTCTTC. It specifies CASSPGSGTYNEQFF.

The chain couples TRBV10-1 to TRBJ1-5; possibly TRBD1 for D (6 bases). V was cut by 6 bases and J by 0 bases, with 15 bases left in between. Germline CDR1 and CDR2: WNHNN and SYGVQD (reference sequence). CDR3 length: 16 amino acids. The CDR3 loop is CASRTRQAVSNQPQHF. The CDR3, as DNA: TGCGCCAGCAGAACACGACAGGCGGTTAGCAATCAGCCCCAGCATTTT.

The CDR3 reads CASSKETGDYGYTF. The CDR3 coding sequence is TGTGCCAGCAGTAAAGAAACAGGGGACTATGGCTACACCTTC. The rearrangement joins TRBV27 to TRBJ1-2; 7 bases agree with TRBD1. Looked up from germline, CDR1 is MNHEY and CDR2 is SMNVEV (reference sequence). The CDR3 sequence is 14 residues long. The J segment lost 3 bases and the V segment lost 5 bases, leaving 6 bases of the junction unmatched.

The chain employs TRBV11-2 and TRBJ2-7, with D maybe TRBD1 (5 bases). Trimming stripped 5 bases from V and 3 bases from J, with 17 bases between. CDR1 is SGHAT, CDR2 FQNNGV, per germline. The CDR3 length is 15 residues. The CDR3 nucleotides are TGTGCCAGCAGCCGGATATCAGACAGCCTCTACGAGCAGTACTTC. This translates into CASSRISDSLYEQYF.

CDR3 DNA sequence: TGTGCCAGCAGCGTAGCTGCGGTAGAGAATTCACCCCTCCACTTT. Residues: CASSVAAVENSPLHF. The chain carries TRBV9 and TRBJ1-6, with D uncertain. Looked up from germline, CDR1 is SGDLS and CDR2 is YYNGEE. The CDR3 totals 15 residues. The V end lost 0 bases, the J end lost 7 bases, and 11 bases lay between the germline ends.

This chain connects TRBV19 to TRBJ1-3; 8 nucleotides align to TRBD1. CDR1 and CDR2 (germline): LNHDA, SQIVND (reference sequence). Trimming at V came to 3 bases and at J to 4 bases, leaving 8 bases not matched to a gene. The CDR3 spans 16 residues. The DNA of the CDR3 is TGTGCCAGTAGTATGGAGACAGGGGTAGGAGGAAACACCATATATTTT. It specifies CASSMETGVGGNTIYF.

This chain uses TRBV25-1 with TRBJ1-5, with 8 bases aligning to TRBD1. V lost 4 bases and J lost 2; bases outside the gene matches: 4. Germline V gives CDR1 MGHDK, CDR2 SYGVNS. CDR3 length: 15 residues. CDR3 sequence (DNA): TGTGCCAGCAGTGCCTTGACAGGGGGCAATCAGCCCCAGCATTTT. Translation gives CASSALTGGNQPQHF.

The rearrangement joins TRBV7-8 to TRBJ1-5; 8 positions agree with TRBD1. CDR1 is SGHVS, CDR2 FQNEAQ, per germline. CDR3 length: 14 amino acids. J gave up 5 bases and V 3 bases, and 3 bases lay outside the gene matches. The CDR3 is CASSFRGPDQPQHF. In DNA, the CDR3 is TGTGCCAGCAGCTTCAGGGGGCCGGATCAGCCCCAGCATTTT.

This clone was recorded once. V is TRBV7-9 and J is TRBJ1-5; the D gene is possibly TRBD1 (6 bases). This CDR3 has 15 residues. V was clipped by 5 bases and J by 2 bases, with 13 bases between them. CDR1 is SEHNR, CDR2 FQNEAQ, per germline (reference sequence). DNA for the CDR3: TGTGCCAGCAGCCCCGGGGGGGCAGGCAATCAGCCCCAGCATTTT. Its translation: CASSPGGAGNQPQHF.

This clone was observed a single time. The chain carries TRBV15 and TRBJ1-4; 7 bases line up with TRBD1. V was pared by 4 bases and J by 7 bases, with 12 bases of the junction left unmatched. The CDR3 has 16 residues. Germline CDR1 reads LNHNV; CDR2 reads YYDKDF (reference sequence). CDR3 in amino acids: CATSTITGAAGEKLFF. CDR3 sequence (DNA): TGTGCCACCAGCACAATTACAGGGGCCGCAGGTGAAAAACTGTTTTTT.

The chain combines TRBV2 with TRBJ1-2; 7 bases fit TRBD1. V lost 3 bases and J lost 0; bases outside the gene matches: 10. Germline assignment: CDR1 SNHLY and CDR2 FYNNEI. CDR3 length: 17 residues. CDR3 loop: CASSDDTGEGANYGYTF. The DNA for the CDR3 is TGTGCCAGCAGTGATGATACAGGGGAAGGCGCTAACTATGGCTACACCTTC.

The chain employs TRBV19 and TRBJ2-7, with D hard to call. The V gene lost 2 bases and the J gene lost 2 bases, with 10 bases spanning the gap. The germline V gene encodes CDR1 LNHDA and CDR2 SQIVND (reference sequence). CDR3 length: 14 residues. DNA of the CDR3: TGTGCCAGTAGTATATTGGCCCCTCCCTACGAGCAGTACTTC. This codes for CASSILAPPYEQYF. Together with reference TRBV19 and TRBJ2-7, the CDR3 gives the full variable domain: DGGITQSPKYLFRKEGQNVTLSCEQNLNHDAMYWYRQDPGQGLRLIYYSQIVNDFQKGDIAEGYSVSREKKESFPLTVTSAQKNPTAFYLCASSILAPPYEQYFGPGTRLTVT.

The rearrangement uses TRBV3-1 (or the pseudogene TRBV3-2) and TRBJ1-3, with a possible D match to TRBD1 (5 bases). The germline V and J ends were trimmed by 3 bases and 5 bases, with 11 bases remaining between them. Germline V lookup: CDR1 LGHDT, CDR2 YNNKEL (reference sequence). CDR3 length: 14 residues. DNA of the CDR3: TGTGCCAGCAGCCATTCAGGGCCCCGAAACACCATATATTTT. The encoded protein is CASSHSGPRNTIYF.

The chain couples TRBV29-1 to TRBJ2-5; 13 bases match TRBD2. Germline V lookup: CDR1 SQVTM, CDR2 ANQGSEA. The CDR3 runs 18 residues. V shed 4 bases and J 5 bases; nucleotides not matched to a gene: 16. The CDR3, as DNA: TGCAGCGTTGGGGAGTGGAAGGGACTAGCGGGGCCCGAGGAGACCCAGTACTTC. It encodes CSVGEWKGLAGPEETQYF.